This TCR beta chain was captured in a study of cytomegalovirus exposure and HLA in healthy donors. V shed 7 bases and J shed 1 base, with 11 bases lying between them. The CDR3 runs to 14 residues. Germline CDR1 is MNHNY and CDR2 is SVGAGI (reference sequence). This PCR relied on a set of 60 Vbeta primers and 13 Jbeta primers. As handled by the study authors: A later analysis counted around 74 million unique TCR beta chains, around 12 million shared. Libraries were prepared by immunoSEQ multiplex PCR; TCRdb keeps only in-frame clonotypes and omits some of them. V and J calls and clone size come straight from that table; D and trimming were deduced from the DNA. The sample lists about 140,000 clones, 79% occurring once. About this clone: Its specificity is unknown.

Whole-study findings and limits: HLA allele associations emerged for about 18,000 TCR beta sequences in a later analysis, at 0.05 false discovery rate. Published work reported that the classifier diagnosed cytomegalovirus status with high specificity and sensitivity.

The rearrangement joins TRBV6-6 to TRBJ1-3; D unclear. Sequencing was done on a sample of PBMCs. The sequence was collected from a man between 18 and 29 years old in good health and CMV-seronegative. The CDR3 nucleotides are TGTGCCAGCAAGGAAAGGACTTCTGGAAACACCATATATTTT. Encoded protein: CASKERTSGNTIYF.